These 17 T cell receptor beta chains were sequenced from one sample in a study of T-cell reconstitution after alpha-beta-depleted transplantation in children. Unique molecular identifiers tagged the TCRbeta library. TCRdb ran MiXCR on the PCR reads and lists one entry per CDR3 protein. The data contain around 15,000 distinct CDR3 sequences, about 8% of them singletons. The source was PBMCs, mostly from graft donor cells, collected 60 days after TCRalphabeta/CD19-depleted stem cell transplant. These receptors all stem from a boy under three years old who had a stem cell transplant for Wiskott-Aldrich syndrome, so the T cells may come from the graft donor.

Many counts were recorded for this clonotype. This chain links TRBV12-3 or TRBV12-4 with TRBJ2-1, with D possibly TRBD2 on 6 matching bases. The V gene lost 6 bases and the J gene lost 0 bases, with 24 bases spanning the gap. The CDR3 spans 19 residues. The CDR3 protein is CASSSRRVEWESSYNEQFF. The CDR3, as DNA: TGTGCCAGCAGCTCTAGGAGGGTAGAGTGGGAAAGCTCCTACAATGAGCAGTTCTTC.

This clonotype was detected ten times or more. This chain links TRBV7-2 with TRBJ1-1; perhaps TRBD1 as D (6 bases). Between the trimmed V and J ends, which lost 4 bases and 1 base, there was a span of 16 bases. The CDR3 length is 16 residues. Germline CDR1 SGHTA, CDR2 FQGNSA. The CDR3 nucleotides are TGTGCCAGCAGCTCTACAAGAGACAGGTCGAACACTGAAGCTTTCTTT. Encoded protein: CASSSTRDRSNTEAFF.

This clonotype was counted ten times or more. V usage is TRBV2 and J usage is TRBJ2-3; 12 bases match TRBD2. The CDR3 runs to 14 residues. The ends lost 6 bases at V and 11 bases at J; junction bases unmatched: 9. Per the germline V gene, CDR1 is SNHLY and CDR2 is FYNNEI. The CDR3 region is CASRLTSGSSGQYF. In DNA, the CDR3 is TGTGCCAGCAGGTTGACTAGCGGGAGTTCGGGGCAGTATTTT.

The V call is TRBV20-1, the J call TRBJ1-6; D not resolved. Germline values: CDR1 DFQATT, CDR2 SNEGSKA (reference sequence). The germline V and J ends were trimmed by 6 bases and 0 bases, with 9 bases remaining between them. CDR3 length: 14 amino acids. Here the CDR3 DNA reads TGCAGTGCGACCCATAGCTCCTATAATTCACCCCTCCACTTT. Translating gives CSATHSSYNSPLHF.

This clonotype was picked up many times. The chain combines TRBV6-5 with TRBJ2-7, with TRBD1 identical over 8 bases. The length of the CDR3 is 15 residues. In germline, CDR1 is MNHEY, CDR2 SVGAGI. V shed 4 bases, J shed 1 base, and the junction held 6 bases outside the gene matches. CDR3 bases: TGTGCCAGCAGTTCACACCAGGGGGCGTCCTACGAGCAGTACTTC. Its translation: CASSSHQGASYEQYF.

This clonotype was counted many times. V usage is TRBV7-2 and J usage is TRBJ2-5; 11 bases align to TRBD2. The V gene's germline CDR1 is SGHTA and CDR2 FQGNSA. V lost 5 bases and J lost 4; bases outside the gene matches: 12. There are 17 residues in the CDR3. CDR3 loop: CASSPQILAGGGETQYF. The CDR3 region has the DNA TGTGCCAGCAGCCCCCAAATTCTAGCGGGAGGCGGAGAGACCCAGTACTTC.

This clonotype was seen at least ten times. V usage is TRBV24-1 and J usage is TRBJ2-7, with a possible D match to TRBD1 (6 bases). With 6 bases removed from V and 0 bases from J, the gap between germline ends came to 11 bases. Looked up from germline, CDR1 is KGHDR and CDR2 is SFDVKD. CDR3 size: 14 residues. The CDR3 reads CATSRGNPSYEQYF. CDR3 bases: TGTGCCACCAGTAGGGGGAACCCCTCCTACGAGCAGTACTTC.

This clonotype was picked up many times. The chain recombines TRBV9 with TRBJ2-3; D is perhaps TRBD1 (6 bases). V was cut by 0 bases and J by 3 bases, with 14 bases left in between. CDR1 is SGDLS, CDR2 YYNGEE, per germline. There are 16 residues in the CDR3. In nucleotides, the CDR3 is TGTGCCAGCAGCGTAGTCCCAGGGGTCGGGACAGATACGCAGTATTTT. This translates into CASSVVPGVGTDTQYF.

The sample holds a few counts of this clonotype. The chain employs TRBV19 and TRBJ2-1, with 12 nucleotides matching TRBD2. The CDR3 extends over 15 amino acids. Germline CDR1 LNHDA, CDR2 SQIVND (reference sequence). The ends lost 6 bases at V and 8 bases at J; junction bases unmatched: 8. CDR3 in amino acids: CASRATSGRFYEQFF. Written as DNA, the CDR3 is TGTGCCAGTAGGGCGACTAGCGGGAGATTCTATGAGCAGTTCTTC. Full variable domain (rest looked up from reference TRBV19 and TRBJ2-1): DGGITQSPKYLFRKEGQNVTLSCEQNLNHDAMYWYRQDPGQGLRLIYYSQIVNDFQKGDIAEGYSVSREKKESFPLTVTSAQKNPTAFYLCASRATSGRFYEQFFGPGTRLTVL.

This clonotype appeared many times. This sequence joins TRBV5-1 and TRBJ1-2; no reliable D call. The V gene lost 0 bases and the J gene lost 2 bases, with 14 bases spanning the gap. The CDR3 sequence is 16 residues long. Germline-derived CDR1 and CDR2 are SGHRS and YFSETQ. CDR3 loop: CASSLAFGVGNYGYTF. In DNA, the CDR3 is TGCGCCAGCAGCTTGGCTTTTGGTGTAGGGAACTATGGCTACACCTTC.

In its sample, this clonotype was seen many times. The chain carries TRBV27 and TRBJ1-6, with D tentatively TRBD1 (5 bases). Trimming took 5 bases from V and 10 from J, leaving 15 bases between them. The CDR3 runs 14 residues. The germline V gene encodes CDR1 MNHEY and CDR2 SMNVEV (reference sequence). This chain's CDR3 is CASSPTGLKSPLHF. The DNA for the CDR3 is TGTGCCAGCAGTCCAACGGGACTCAAATCACCCCTCCACTTT.

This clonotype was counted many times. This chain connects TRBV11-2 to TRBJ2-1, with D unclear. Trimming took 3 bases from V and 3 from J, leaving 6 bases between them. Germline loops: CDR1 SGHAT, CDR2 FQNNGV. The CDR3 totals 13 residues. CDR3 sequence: CASSLNNYNEQFF. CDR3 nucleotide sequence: TGTGCCAGCAGCTTGAACAACTACAATGAGCAGTTCTTC.

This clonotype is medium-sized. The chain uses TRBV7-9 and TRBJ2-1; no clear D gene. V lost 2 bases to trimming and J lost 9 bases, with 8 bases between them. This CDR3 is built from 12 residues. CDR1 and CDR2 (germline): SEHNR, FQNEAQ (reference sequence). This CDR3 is CASSLFAGEQFF. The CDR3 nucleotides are TGTGCCAGCAGCTTATTCGCAGGTGAGCAGTTCTTC.

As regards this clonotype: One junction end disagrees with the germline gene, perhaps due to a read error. For the CDR3, the DNA is TGTGCCTGCAGCCTTGAGGGGGCTTCGGCCTACGAGCAGTACTTC. Translated, it gives CACSLEGASAYEQYF. The V and J genes are TRBV3-1 and TRBJ2-7; 7 positions agree with TRBD1. Germline V gene data show CDR1 as LGHDT and CDR2 as YNNKEL (reference sequence). This CDR3 is built from 15 residues.

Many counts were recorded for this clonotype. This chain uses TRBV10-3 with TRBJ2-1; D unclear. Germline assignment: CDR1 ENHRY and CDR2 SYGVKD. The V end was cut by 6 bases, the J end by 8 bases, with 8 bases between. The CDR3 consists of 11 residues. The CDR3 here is CAISNNDEQFF. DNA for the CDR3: TGTGCCATCAGCAACAACGATGAGCAGTTCTTC.

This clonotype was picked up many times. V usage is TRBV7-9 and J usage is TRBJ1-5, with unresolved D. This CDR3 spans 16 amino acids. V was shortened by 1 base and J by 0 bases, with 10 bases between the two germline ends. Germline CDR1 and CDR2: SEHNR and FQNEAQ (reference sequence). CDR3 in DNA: TGTGCCAGCAGCTTAGGGACGGGAAATAGCAATCAGCCCCAGCATTTT. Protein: CASSLGTGNSNQPQHF.

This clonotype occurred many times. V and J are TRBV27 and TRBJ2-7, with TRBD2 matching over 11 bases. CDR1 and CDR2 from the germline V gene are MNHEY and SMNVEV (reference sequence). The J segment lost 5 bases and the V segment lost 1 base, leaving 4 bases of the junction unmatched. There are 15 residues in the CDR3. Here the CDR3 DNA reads TGTGCCAGCAGTTTATTTAGCGGGAGGGATAACGAGCAGTACTTC. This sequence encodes CASSLFSGRDNEQYF.